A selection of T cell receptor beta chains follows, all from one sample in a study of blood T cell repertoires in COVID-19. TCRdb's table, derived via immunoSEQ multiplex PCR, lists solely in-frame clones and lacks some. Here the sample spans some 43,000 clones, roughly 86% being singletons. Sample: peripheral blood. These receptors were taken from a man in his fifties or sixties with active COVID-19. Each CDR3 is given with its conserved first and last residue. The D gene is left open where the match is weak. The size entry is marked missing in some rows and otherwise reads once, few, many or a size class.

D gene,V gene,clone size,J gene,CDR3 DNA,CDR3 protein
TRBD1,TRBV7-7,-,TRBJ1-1,TGTGCTAGCAGCTTAGACAGGGGCACTGAAGCTTTCTTT,CASSLDRGTEAFF
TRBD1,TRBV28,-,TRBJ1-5,TGTGCCAGCTCCTCAGGGGGCGTGAATCAGCCCCAGCATTTT,CASSSGGVNQPQHF
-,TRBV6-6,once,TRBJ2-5,TGTGCCAGCAGTTACGGGCTGGAGACCCAGTACTTC,CASSYGLETQYF
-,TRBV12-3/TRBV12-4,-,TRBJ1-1,TGTGCCAGCAGTGGGACACACACTGAAGCTTTCTTT,CASSGTHTEAFF
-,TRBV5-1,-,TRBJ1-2,TGCGCCAGCAGCTTAAGTAGCTATGGCTACACCTTC,CASSLSSYGYTF
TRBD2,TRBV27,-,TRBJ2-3,TGTGCCAGCAGTTTATCGCCGGGACTAGCGGGTTCTCCCACAGATACGCAGTATTTT,CASSLSPGLAGSPTDTQYF
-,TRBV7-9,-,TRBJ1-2,TGTGCCAGCGCTCGGCTCAGGGGAGGCTACACCTTC,CASARLRGGYTF
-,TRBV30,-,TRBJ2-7,TGTGCCTGGAGTGTAAGTGGCATGCGGGAGCAGTACTTC,CAWSVSGMREQYF
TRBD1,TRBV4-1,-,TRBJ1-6,TGCGCCAGCAGCCAAGCGGGGGGACAGGGCTTAAGCTCCTATAATTCACCCCTCCACTTT,CASSQAGGQGLSSYNSPLHF
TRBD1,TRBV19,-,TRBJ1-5,TGTGCCAGTAGTATGTTACCGGGACAGGGGATGGCGAGCAATCAGCCCCAGCATTTT,CASSMLPGQGMASNQPQHF
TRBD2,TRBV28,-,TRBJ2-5,TGTGCCAGCAGTTTTCGGGTCGGGAGGGGCGCGGAGACCCAGTACTTC,CASSFRVGRGAETQYF
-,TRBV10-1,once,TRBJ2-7,TGCGCCCGCCACTTAAGGGGGGGAGGGGGATTCTACGAGCAGTACTTC,CARHLRGGGGFYEQYF
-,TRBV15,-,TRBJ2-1,TGTGCCACCGTACGGAGGGAGGCTTACAATGAGCAGTTCTTC,CATVRREAYNEQFF
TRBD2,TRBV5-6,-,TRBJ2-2,TGTGCCAGCAGCTTGGGCGGGAGAGGCACCGGGGAGCTGTTTTTT,CASSLGGRGTGELFF
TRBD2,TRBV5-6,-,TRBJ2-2,TGTGCCAGCAGCGATAGCGGGAGGGGAACCGGGGAGCTGTTTTTT,CASSDSGRGTGELFF
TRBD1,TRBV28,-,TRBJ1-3,TGTGCCAGCAGTTTACAGGGGGCGGTTGGAAACACCATATATTTT,CASSLQGAVGNTIYF
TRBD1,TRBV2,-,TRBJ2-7,TGTGCTAGCAGGGGGAGGACAGGGGGCGGCGAGCAGTACTTC,CASRGRTGGGEQYF
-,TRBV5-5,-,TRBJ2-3,TGTGCCAGCAGTTTAGCATTGGAAGATACGCAGTATTTT,CASSLALEDTQYF
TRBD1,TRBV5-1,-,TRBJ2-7,TGCGCCAGCAGCTTGGTCAGTTCGGGACAGGGGGCCTACGAGCAGTACTTC,CASSLVSSGQGAYEQYF
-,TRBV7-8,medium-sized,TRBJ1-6,TGTGCCAGCAGCTTCGGCAGGAATTCACCCCTCCACTTT,CASSFGRNSPLHF